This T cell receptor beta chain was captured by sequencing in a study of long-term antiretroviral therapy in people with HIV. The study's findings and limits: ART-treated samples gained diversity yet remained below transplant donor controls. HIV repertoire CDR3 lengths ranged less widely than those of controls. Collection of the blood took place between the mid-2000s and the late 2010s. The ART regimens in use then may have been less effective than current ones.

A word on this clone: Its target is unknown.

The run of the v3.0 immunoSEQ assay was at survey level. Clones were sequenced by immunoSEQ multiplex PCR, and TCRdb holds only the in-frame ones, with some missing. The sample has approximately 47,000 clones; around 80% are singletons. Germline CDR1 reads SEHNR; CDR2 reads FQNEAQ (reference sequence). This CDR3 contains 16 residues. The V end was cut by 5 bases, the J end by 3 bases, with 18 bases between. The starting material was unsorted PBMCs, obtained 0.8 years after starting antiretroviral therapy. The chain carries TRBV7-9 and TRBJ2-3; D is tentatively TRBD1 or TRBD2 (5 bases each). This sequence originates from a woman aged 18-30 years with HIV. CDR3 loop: CASSRDGVTSTDTQYF. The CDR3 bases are TGTGCCAGCAGCCGGGACGGAGTTACTAGTACAGATACGCAGTATTTT.